This TCR beta chain came from a study of blood T cell repertoires in COVID-19. Background on the study: Italy, Spain and the United States were the sources of the convalescent and acute COVID-19 samples. T cells, B-cell-depleted T cells, or PBMCs supplied cDNA or gDNA.

This clone has a handful of counts. The protocol was immunoSEQ multiplex PCR, while the TCRdb copy is restricted to in-frame clones and leaves out a portion. The data contain just under 250,000 clones, around 89% of them singletons. Everyone who took part was about 18 to 89 years old, and they came from fewer than 25 US areas. Per the germline V gene, CDR1 is LGHDT and CDR2 is YNNKEL (reference sequence). CDR3 size: 11 residues. Between the trimmed V and J ends, which lost 4 bases and 7 bases, there was a span of 5 bases. The sequencing input was PBMCs or T cells enriched from blood (not recorded which). This TCR derives from a young woman who had recovered from COVID-19. The chain uses TRBV3-1 (or the pseudogene TRBV3-2) and TRBJ2-1, with no clear D. The CDR3 here is CASSPGNEQFF. CDR3 DNA: TGTGCCAGCAGCCCCGGTAATGAGCAGTTCTTC.